There are a few counts of the clone carrying this TCR beta chain. These data originate in a study of patients and donors after allogeneic stem cell transplantation. In germline, CDR1 is SGHAT, CDR2 FQDESV (reference sequence). The CDR3 is 14 residues long. V lost 5 bases and J lost 0, with 11 bases in between. TCRdb independently ran MiXCR on the RT-PCR reads; one entry per CDR3 protein. The sample lists around 240,000 distinct CDR3 sequences, 12% to 15% occurring once. This clonotype originated in a human donor who was either an allogeneic HSCT recipient or a stem cell or donor lymphocyte infusion donor (not recorded which). It is not recorded whose cells these are; they may come from a transplant donor. Sequencing input: blood, either unsorted or a sorted T cell fraction (not recorded which). The chain has TRBV11-1 and TRBJ2-7; no definite D call. Written as DNA, the CDR3 is TGTGCCAGCAGCCCGAGCTGGGCCTCCTACGAGCAGTACTTC. Its protein is CASSPSWASYEQYF.